Listed here are 32 T cell receptor beta chains from one sample, sequenced in a study of blood T cell repertoires in COVID-19 (dated by TCRdb to the early 2020s). Library prep was done by the immunoSEQ multiplex PCR assay. TCRdb retrieved this table from immuneACCESS and kept in-frame rearrangements only. Not all clones are present; in checked studies, unresolved V genes account for under half, and no reason is known for the remainder. The sample table lists about 140,000 clones, about 75% of them with a count of one. The biggest ten clones account for around 3% of the sample. Sequenced material: PBMCs or T cells enriched from blood (not recorded which). These receptors came from a woman between 45 and 60 years old who had recovered from COVID-19.

CDR3 DNA sequence: TGTGCCAGCAGCCACTTAGACAGGGGCGCTTACGAGCAGTACTTC. This gives the protein CASSHLDRGAYEQYF. J is TRBJ2-7 and V is TRBV3-1 (or the pseudogene TRBV3-2); 8 bases fit TRBD1. Germline V lookup: CDR1 LGHDT, CDR2 YNNKEL (reference sequence). The CDR3 covers 15 residues. V lost 3 bases and J lost 4; bases outside the gene matches: 8.

The CDR3 loop reads CASSSQGLNTEAFF. In DNA, the CDR3 is TGTGCCAGCAGCTCCCAGGGTTTGAACACTGAAGCTTTCTTT. The chain recombines TRBV11-3 with TRBJ1-1, with D perhaps TRBD1 (5 bases). V gave up 4 bases and J gave up 0 bases, with 9 bases separating them. The CDR3 covers 14 residues. Looked up from germline, CDR1 is SGHNT and CDR2 is YENEEA. Together with reference TRBV11-3 and TRBJ1-1, the CDR3 gives the full variable domain: EAGVVQSPRYKIIEKKQPVAFWCNPISGHNTLYWYLQNLGQGPELLIRYENEEAVDDSQLPKDRFSAERLKGVDSTLKIQPAELGDSAVYLCASSSQGLNTEAFFGQGTRLTVV.

The chain joins TRBV3-1 (or the pseudogene TRBV3-2) to TRBJ2-7, with D possibly TRBD1 on 6 matching bases. Trimming took off 1 base at V and 2 bases at J, with 12 bases between the two ends. This CDR3 has 15 amino acids. Germline CDR1 and CDR2: LGHDT and YNNKEL (reference sequence). CDR3 loop: CASSQVPQGTYEQYF. DNA of the CDR3: TGTGCCAGCAGCCAAGTCCCTCAGGGGACCTACGAGCAGTACTTC.

The V gene is TRBV5-6, the J gene TRBJ1-2; 8 positions match TRBD1. V lost 6 bases, J lost 4 bases, and 8 bases stayed unmatched. The CDR3 is 14 residues long. CDR1 and CDR2 (germline): SGHDT, YYEEEE. The CDR3 reads CASTPGQGVYGYTF. Written as DNA, the CDR3 is TGTGCCAGCACCCCAGGACAGGGCGTCTATGGCTACACCTTC.

The chain carries TRBV18 and TRBJ2-1, with TRBD2 identical over 7 bases. The CDR3 runs 14 residues. Trimming at V came to 5 bases and at J to 0 bases, leaving 1 base not matched to a gene. In germline, CDR1 is KGHSH, CDR2 LQKENI. CDR3 residues: CASSASGSYNEQFF. CDR3 nucleotide sequence: TGTGCCAGCTCAGCTAGCGGCTCCTACAATGAGCAGTTCTTC.

The chain links TRBV4-1 to TRBJ1-6; 8 bases line up with TRBD1. CDR3 size: 16 residues. V was pared by 4 bases and J by 8 bases, with 10 bases of the junction left unmatched. Germline V gene lookup returns CDR1 MGHRA and CDR2 YSYEKL. CDR3 loop: CASSPGPGQVDSPLHF. CDR3 in DNA: TGCGCCAGCAGCCCAGGTCCGGGACAGGTTGATTCACCCCTCCACTTT.

The V call is TRBV5-1, the J call TRBJ2-2; 9 nucleotides line up with TRBD2. The CDR3 contains 15 residues. Trimming removed 2 bases from V and 7 bases from J; junction bases left unmatched: 6. CDR1 and CDR2 from the germline V gene are SGHRS and YFSETQ. The CDR3 DNA follows: TGCGCCAGCAGCTTCGACTCTAGCGGGAACGGGGAGCTGTTTTTT. It codes for CASSFDSSGNGELFF.

The chain uses TRBV19 and TRBJ1-2; perhaps TRBD1 as D (5 bases). This CDR3 region has 13 residues. Per the germline V gene, CDR1 is LNHDA and CDR2 is SQIVND (reference sequence). The germline V and J ends were trimmed by 3 bases and 13 bases, with 18 bases remaining between them. The CDR3 spells CASSITIRGASTF. DNA of the CDR3: TGTGCCAGTAGTATTACGATTAGGGGCGCTAGCACCTTC.

The DNA for the CDR3 is TGTGCCAGCTCATTAAGACAGGCCTGGGGCTACACCTTC. It specifies CASSLRQAWGYTF. The chain carries TRBV9 and TRBJ1-2, with D tentatively TRBD1 (6 bases). Germline loops: CDR1 SGDLS, CDR2 YYNGEE. The CDR3 extends over 13 amino acids. V lost 7 bases, J lost 8 bases, and 18 bases lay in between.

This chain uses TRBV3-1 (or the pseudogene TRBV3-2) with TRBJ2-2; TRBD1 matches at 12 bases. The J segment lost 8 bases and the V segment lost 10 bases, leaving 8 bases of the junction unmatched. The CDR3 has 14 residues. The germline gives CDR1 LGHDT, CDR2 YNNKEL (reference sequence). The CDR3 region is CATGGQGASGELFF. The DNA of the CDR3 is TGTGCCACCGGGGGACAGGGGGCATCAGGGGAGCTGTTTTTT.

To note about this clone: Other DNA variants within this sample encode the same CDR3. V gene TRBV18 combines with J gene TRBJ1-1, with no clear D. V gave up 1 base and J gave up 1 base, with 7 bases separating them. CDR3 length: 14 residues. The germline V gene has CDR1 KGHSH and CDR2 LQKENI. This CDR3 is CASSPRAENTEAFF. CDR3 coding DNA: TGTGCCAGCTCACCACGGGCAGAGAACACTGAAGCTTTCTTT.

The chain carries TRBV6-5 and TRBJ2-1, with TRBD2 matching over 9 bases. Germline-derived CDR1 and CDR2 are MNHEY and SVGAGI. CDR3 length: 15 amino acids. Trimming at V came to 6 bases and at J to 4 bases, leaving 7 bases not matched to a gene. CDR3: CASSQLAGSYNEQFF. The CDR3 bases are TGTGCCAGCAGCCAGCTAGCGGGATCTTACAATGAGCAGTTCTTC.

V and J are TRBV7-8 and TRBJ1-6; D is ambiguous. The CDR3 covers 16 residues. Germline V gives CDR1 SGHVS, CDR2 FQNEAQ. The V end lost 5 bases, the J end lost 5 bases, and 16 bases lay between the germline ends. The CDR3 sequence: CASSPAWTGNNSPLHF. CDR3 DNA sequence: TGTGCCAGCAGCCCCGCCTGGACGGGGAATAATTCACCCCTCCACTTT.

The rearrangement uses TRBV16 and TRBJ2-7; D is possibly TRBD1 (7 bases). Germline V gene sequence: CDR1 KGHSY, CDR2 FQNENV. V was clipped by 3 bases and J by 6 bases, with 21 bases between them. This CDR3 is built from 16 residues. CDR3: CASSQPRGVQGSEQYF. For the CDR3, the DNA is TGTGCCAGCAGCCAGCCCCGCGGGGTACAGGGGTCCGAGCAGTACTTC.

V usage is TRBV28 and J usage is TRBJ1-2; D may be TRBD1 (5 bases). V lost 7 bases, J lost 4 bases, and 7 bases lay in between. This CDR3 has 11 amino acids. Per the germline V gene, CDR1 is MDHEN and CDR2 is SYDVKM. The CDR3 spells CASTGGYGYTF. Written as DNA, the CDR3 is TGTGCCAGCACGGGGGGCTATGGCTACACCTTC.

This rearrangement joins TRBV3-1 (or the pseudogene TRBV3-2) to TRBJ1-1; 7 nucleotides match TRBD1. Trimming took 1 base from V and 1 from J; bases not matched to a gene: 0. The CDR3 has 14 residues. Germline V CDR1 and CDR2: LGHDT, YNNKEL (reference sequence). Written as DNA, the CDR3 is TGTGCCAGCAGCCAAGGGGACAGGAACACTGAAGCTTTCTTT. Amino acids: CASSQGDRNTEAFF.

A few counts support this clone. J is TRBJ1-5 and V is TRBV6-2 or TRBV6-3; tentative D call: TRBD1 (5 bases). V lost 5 bases, J lost 0 bases, and 11 bases lay in between. The CDR3 has 15 amino acids. Germline CDR1 is MNHEY and CDR2 is SVGEGT. The CDR3 sequence is CASSPREYSNQPQHF. For the CDR3, the DNA is TGTGCCAGCAGTCCCAGGGAATATAGCAATCAGCCCCAGCATTTT.

This clone showed up just once. This chain uses TRBV9 with TRBJ2-6; D unclear. Germline assignment: CDR1 SGDLS and CDR2 YYNGEE. V shed 1 base and J shed 4 bases, with 6 bases lying between them. This CDR3 spans 14 amino acids. CDR3 sequence reads: CASSVRSGANVLTF. Written as DNA, the CDR3 is TGTGCCAGCAGCGTACGGAGCGGGGCCAACGTCCTGACTTTC.

The genes are TRBV29-1 and TRBJ1-2; 7 bases are shared with TRBD1. CDR1 SQVTM and CDR2 ANQGSEA come from the germline V gene. CDR3 length: 10 amino acids. The ends lost 5 bases at V and 7 bases at J; junction bases unmatched: 1. This chain's CDR3 is CSVWTGGYTF. CDR3 DNA: TGCAGCGTTTGGACAGGTGGCTACACCTTC.

This chain links TRBV2 with TRBJ2-2; D unclear. Germline V gene sequence: CDR1 SNHLY, CDR2 FYNNEI. There are 11 residues in the CDR3. Trimming took off 4 bases at V and 6 bases at J, with 3 bases between the two ends. CDR3 sequence reads: CASSVSGELFF. DNA of the CDR3: TGTGCCAGCAGTGTATCCGGGGAGCTGTTTTTT.

The gene calls are TRBV28 and TRBJ2-1; 7 positions agree with TRBD2. V lost 1 base, J lost 15 bases, and 6 bases stayed unmatched. This CDR3 contains 12 residues. Germline loops: CDR1 MDHEN, CDR2 SYDVKM. The CDR3 bases are TGTGCCAGCAGTTTATTTCAAGCGGGGTCGTTCTTC. It yields the protein CASSLFQAGSFF.

This chain connects TRBV6-5 to TRBJ2-5; TRBD2 agrees at 8 bases. This CDR3 comprises 14 residues. V trimming: 4 bases; J trimming: 6 bases; junction bases outside the gene matches: 7. In germline, CDR1 is MNHEY, CDR2 SVGAGI. CDR3 sequence: CASSSWTGGKTQYF. The CDR3 DNA reads TGTGCCAGCAGTTCTTGGACGGGGGGGAAGACCCAGTACTTC.

The rearrangement links TRBV5-1 to TRBJ2-3, with no clear D. The germline V gene encodes CDR1 SGHRS and CDR2 YFSETQ. V shed 0 bases and J shed 5 bases, with 4 bases lying between them. The CDR3 sequence is 12 residues long. The CDR3 DNA sequence: TGCGCCAGCAGCTTGGATCAAGATACGCAGTATTTT. Translating it yields CASSLDQDTQYF. The full variable domain, with the rest looked up from reference TRBV5-1 and TRBJ2-3, is KAGVTQTPRYLIKTRGQQVTLSCSPISGHRSVSWYQQTPGQGLQFLFEYFSETQRNKGNFPGRFSGRQFSNSRSEMNVSTLELGDSALYLCASSLDQDTQYFGPGTRLTVL.

This chain links TRBV4-2 with TRBJ2-1; weak D call: TRBD2 (6 bases). V lost 3 bases to trimming and J lost 0 bases, with 12 bases between them. Germline-derived CDR1 and CDR2 are LGHNA and YNFKEQ. The CDR3 is 16 residues long. The DNA of the CDR3 is TGTGCCAGCAGCCAGGCCCGGGGAGGCTCCTACAATGAGCAGTTCTTC. Amino acids: CASSQARGGSYNEQFF.

The rearrangement joins TRBV7-9 to TRBJ2-1; 13 nucleotides match TRBD2. CDR3 size: 18 residues. Losses at the gene ends were 5 bases for V and 4 bases for J; bases not matched to a gene: 11. Germline CDR1 is SEHNR and CDR2 is FQNEAQ (reference sequence). In DNA form, the CDR3 reads TGTGCCAGCAGCACAGGACTAGCGGGAGAAGATCGTTACAATGAGCAGTTCTTC. This sequence encodes CASSTGLAGEDRYNEQFF.

This clone was counted only a few times. The rearrangement links TRBV20-1 to TRBJ1-1; D is possibly TRBD1 (5 bases). From germline, CDR1 is DFQATT and CDR2 SNEGSKA (reference sequence). The CDR3 consists of 13 residues. V was shortened by 3 bases and J by 10 bases, with 18 bases between the two germline ends. This CDR3 reads CSASGALGGGAFF. As DNA, the CDR3 is TGCAGTGCTAGTGGGGCCCTCGGAGGAGGAGCTTTCTTT.

This chain uses TRBV4-2 with TRBJ2-2; D might be TRBD1 (5 bases). The V end was cut by 6 bases, the J end by 1 base, with 9 bases between. CDR3 length: 14 amino acids. Germline V CDR1 and CDR2: LGHNA, YNFKEQ. The CDR3 nucleotides are TGTGCCAGCAGTCAAACAGGGAACACCGGGGAGCTGTTTTTT. Translation: CASSQTGNTGELFF.

The rearrangement links TRBV7-2 to TRBJ1-2; weak D call: TRBD1 (6 bases). V was trimmed by 3 bases and J by 6 bases, leaving 14 bases between them. CDR1 is SGHTA, CDR2 FQGNSA, per germline. This CDR3 has 14 residues. CDR3 loop: CASSFFPRGNGYTF. The CDR3 nucleotides are TGTGCCAGCAGCTTCTTCCCCAGGGGAAATGGCTACACCTTC.

This chain uses TRBV6-5 with TRBJ1-2; 11 bases are a match to TRBD1. Germline V gives CDR1 MNHEY, CDR2 SVGAGI. The V segment lost 6 bases and the J segment 8 bases; nucleotides outside the gene matches: 8. This CDR3 spans 14 amino acids. CDR3: CASRNPGTGGGYTF. CDR3 bases: TGTGCCAGCAGAAATCCCGGGACAGGGGGAGGCTACACCTTC.

In its sample, this clone was seen once. The chain has TRBV5-6 and TRBJ1-6; 10 bases are shared with TRBD1. J lost 7 bases, V lost 5 bases, and 6 bases had no gene match. CDR1 and CDR2 from the germline V gene are SGHDT and YYEEEE. CDR3 length equals 15 residues. CDR3: CASSLRDRGNSPLHF. CDR3 bases: TGTGCCAGCAGTTTAAGGGACAGGGGAAATTCACCCCTCCACTTT.

The rearrangement links TRBV7-3 to TRBJ2-1, with 11 bases matching TRBD2. V dropped 0 bases and J dropped 8; count of bases not matched to a gene: 0. Germline CDR1 and CDR2: SGHTA and FQGTGA. This CDR3 is built from 14 residues. CDR3 residues: CASSLTGLADEQFF. The DNA for the CDR3 is TGTGCCAGCAGCTTAACGGGACTAGCGGATGAGCAGTTCTTC.

This chain links TRBV19 with TRBJ1-2; the D gene is possibly TRBD1 (6 bases). This CDR3 spans 15 amino acids. The germline V gene encodes CDR1 LNHDA and CDR2 SQIVND (reference sequence). V was trimmed by 4 bases and J by 3 bases, leaving 15 bases between them. The CDR3, as DNA: TGTGCCAGTAGTAAAGGACAGTGGGGGTACTATGGCTACACCTTC. Its protein product is CASSKGQWGYYGYTF.